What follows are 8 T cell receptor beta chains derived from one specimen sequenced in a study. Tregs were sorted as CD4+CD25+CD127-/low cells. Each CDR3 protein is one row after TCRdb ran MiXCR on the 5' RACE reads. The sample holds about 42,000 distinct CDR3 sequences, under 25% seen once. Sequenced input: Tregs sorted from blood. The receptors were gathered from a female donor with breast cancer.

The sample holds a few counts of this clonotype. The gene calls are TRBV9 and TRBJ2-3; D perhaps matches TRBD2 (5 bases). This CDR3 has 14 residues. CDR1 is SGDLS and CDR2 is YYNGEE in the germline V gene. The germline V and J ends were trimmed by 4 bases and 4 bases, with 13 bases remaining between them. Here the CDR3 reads CASSTRSEADTQYF. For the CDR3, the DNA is TGTGCCAGCAGCACCCGATCGGAGGCAGATACGCAGTATTTT.

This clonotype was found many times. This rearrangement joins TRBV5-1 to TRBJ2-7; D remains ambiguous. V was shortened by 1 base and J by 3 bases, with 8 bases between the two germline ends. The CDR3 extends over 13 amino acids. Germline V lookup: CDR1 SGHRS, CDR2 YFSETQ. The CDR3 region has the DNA TGCGCCAGCAGCTTGACCACTATCTACGAGCAGTACTTC. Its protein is CASSLTTIYEQYF.

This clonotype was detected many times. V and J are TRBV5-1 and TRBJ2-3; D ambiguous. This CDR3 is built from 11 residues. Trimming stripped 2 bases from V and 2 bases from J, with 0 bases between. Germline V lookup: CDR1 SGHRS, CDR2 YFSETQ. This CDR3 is CASSFTDTQYF. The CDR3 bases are TGCGCCAGCAGCTTCACAGATACGCAGTATTTT.

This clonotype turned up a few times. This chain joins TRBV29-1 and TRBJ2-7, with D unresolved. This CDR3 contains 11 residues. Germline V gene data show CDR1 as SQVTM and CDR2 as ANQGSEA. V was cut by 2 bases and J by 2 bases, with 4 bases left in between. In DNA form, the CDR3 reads TGCAGCGTTGAACACGCCTACGAGCAGTACTTC. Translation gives CSVEHAYEQYF.

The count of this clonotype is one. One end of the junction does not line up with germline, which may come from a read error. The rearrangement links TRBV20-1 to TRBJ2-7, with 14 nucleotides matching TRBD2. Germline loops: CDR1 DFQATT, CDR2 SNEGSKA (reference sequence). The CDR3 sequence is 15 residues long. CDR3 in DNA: TGCGGTGCTAGAGGGGGACTAGCGGGAGACTATTTGGAGTACTTC. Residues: CGARGGLAGDYLEYF.

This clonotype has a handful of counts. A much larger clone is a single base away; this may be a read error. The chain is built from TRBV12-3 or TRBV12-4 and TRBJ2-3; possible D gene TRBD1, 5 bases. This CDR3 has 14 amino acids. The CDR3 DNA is TGTACCAGCAGTTTCGGGCAGGGATCAGATACGCAGTATTTT. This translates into CTSSFGQGSDTQYF.

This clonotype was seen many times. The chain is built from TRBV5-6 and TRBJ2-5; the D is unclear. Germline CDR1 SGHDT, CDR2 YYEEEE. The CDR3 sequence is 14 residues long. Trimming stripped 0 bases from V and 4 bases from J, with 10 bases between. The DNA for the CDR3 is TGTGCCAGCAGCTTGGATGATGGCACAGAGACCCAGTACTTC. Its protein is CASSLDDGTETQYF.

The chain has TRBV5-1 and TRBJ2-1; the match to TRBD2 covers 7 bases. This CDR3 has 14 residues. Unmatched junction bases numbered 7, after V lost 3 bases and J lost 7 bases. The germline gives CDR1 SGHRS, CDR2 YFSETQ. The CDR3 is CASSWGGGRNEQFF. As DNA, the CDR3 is TGCGCCAGCAGCTGGGGGGGAGGCCGGAATGAGCAGTTCTTC.